Listed here are 26 T cell receptor beta chains from one sample, sequenced in a study of shared clonotypes between healthy human individuals. The method was immunoSEQ multiplex PCR; TCRdb's version includes in-frame clones alone and lacks a portion of them. The sample has 2 million to 3 million clones; 80% to 95% are singletons. Sample: naive CD4+ T cells from PBMCs. The subset here: CD45RA+ positively selected. These TCRs come from a man in his late teens or twenties in good health. Some clones in this sample may be carry-over from other donors' samples.

The gene calls are TRBV27 and TRBJ1-2; TRBD1 agrees at 9 bases. CDR1 is MNHEY and CDR2 is SMNVEV in the germline V gene (reference sequence). The V segment lost 5 bases and the J segment 5 bases; nucleotides outside the gene matches: 6. This CDR3 is built from 14 residues. The CDR3 sequence: CASSDRDRVYGYTF. For the CDR3, the DNA is TGTGCCAGCAGTGACCGGGACAGGGTGTATGGCTACACCTTC.

This clone has just one count. This sequence joins TRBV10-1 and TRBJ2-1, with unresolved D. Germline CDR1 reads WNHNN; CDR2 reads SYGVQD (reference sequence). The CDR3 is 14 residues long. With 2 bases removed from V and 4 bases from J, the gap between germline ends came to 9 bases. CDR3 sequence reads: CASSEGFGYNEQFF. Written as DNA, the CDR3 is TGCGCCAGCAGTGAGGGATTCGGGTACAATGAGCAGTTCTTC.

The chain joins TRBV13 to TRBJ1-4, with 10 bases that match TRBD1. V trimming: 2 bases; J trimming: 8 bases; junction bases outside the gene matches: 5. CDR3 length: 15 amino acids. The germline V gene has CDR1 PRHDT and CDR2 FYEKMQ (reference sequence). CDR3 DNA sequence: TGTGCCAGCAGCTTACGAGACAGGGGGCACGAAAAACTGTTTTTT. Its protein is CASSLRDRGHEKLFF.

The CDR3 nucleotides read TGCGCCAGCAGCAACAGGACAGGGAGTAACTATGGCTACACCTTC. Protein: CASSNRTGSNYGYTF. The chain couples TRBV5-1 to TRBJ1-2, with 8 bases identical to TRBD1. The CDR3 is made up of 15 amino acids. J gave up 1 base and V 4 bases, and 6 bases lay outside the gene matches. CDR1 is SGHRS, CDR2 YFSETQ, per germline.

The chain is built from TRBV6-6 and TRBJ2-2; weak D call: TRBD2 (6 bases). The CDR3 sequence is 14 residues long. Germline V gene data show CDR1 as MNHNY and CDR2 as SVGAGI (reference sequence). The V and J ends lost 9 bases and 1 base respectively, with 12 bases between them. The CDR3 here is CASIREMNTGELFF. In DNA, the CDR3 is TGTGCCAGTATACGGGAGATGAACACCGGGGAGCTGTTTTTT.

The V and J genes are TRBV5-1 and TRBJ2-7; the D is unclear. V lost 0 bases and J 4 bases, leaving 14 bases between the germline ends. This CDR3 comprises 15 residues. Germline-derived CDR1 and CDR2 are SGHRS and YFSETQ. This CDR3 reads CASSLDPTASYEQYF. For the CDR3, the DNA is TGCGCCAGCAGCTTGGATCCAACCGCGTCATACGAGCAGTACTTC.

A remark on this clone: This may be a read error, as it is one base from a much larger clone. Different DNA sequences within this sample yield the same CDR3. The V call is TRBV7-3, the J call TRBJ1-1; tentatively, D is TRBD1 (6 bases). CDR1 SGHTA and CDR2 FQGTGA come from the germline V gene. V was clipped by 2 bases and J by 3 bases, with 7 bases between them. CDR3 length equals 13 residues. DNA of the CDR3: TGTGCCAGCAGCTTAGAGGGGGACACTGAAGCTTTCTTT. Protein product: CASSLEGDTEAFF. Complete variable domain (other parts from reference TRBV7-3 and TRBJ1-1): GAGVSQTPSNKVTEKGKYVELRCDPISGHTALYWYRQSLGQGPEFLIYFQGTGAADDSGLPNDRFFAVRPEGSVSTLKIQRTERGDSAVYLCASSLEGDTEAFFGQGTRLTVV.

The V call is TRBV29-1, the J call TRBJ2-2, with TRBD2 matching over 8 bases. V trimming: 4 bases; J trimming: 1 base; junction bases outside the gene matches: 2. Looked up from germline, CDR1 is SQVTM and CDR2 is ANQGSEA. This CDR3 has 14 amino acids. CDR3 in amino acids: CSVGTSLNTGELFF. The CDR3 DNA reads as TGCAGCGTTGGGACTAGCCTGAACACCGGGGAGCTGTTTTTT.

CDR3 residues: CASRPTQDRATEAFF. CDR3 bases: TGTGCCAGCAGACCTACTCAGGACAGGGCCACTGAAGCTTTCTTT. V usage is TRBV4-2 and J usage is TRBJ1-1; 8 nucleotides agree with TRBD1. Germline V gene lookup returns CDR1 LGHNA and CDR2 YNFKEQ. The CDR3 has 15 residues. V dropped 6 bases and J dropped 4; count of bases not matched to a gene: 10.

The chain carries TRBV29-1 and TRBJ1-1, with D tentatively TRBD1 (6 bases). Germline values: CDR1 SQVTM, CDR2 ANQGSEA. Trimming removed 4 bases at V and 1 base at J, with 10 bases between. CDR3 length: 13 amino acids. The CDR3 loop reads CSVAQTGNTEAFF. For the CDR3, the DNA is TGCAGCGTTGCACAGACAGGGAACACTGAAGCTTTCTTT.

The J gene is TRBJ2-3, the V gene TRBV6-5; possible D gene TRBD2, 6 bases. This CDR3 is 15 amino acids long. Germline CDR1 is MNHEY and CDR2 is SVGAGI. Trimming pared 0 bases from V and 4 bases from J, leaving 11 bases between. The CDR3 spells CASSYSSGAADTQYF. The CDR3 nucleotides are TGTGCCAGCAGTTACTCATCGGGAGCGGCAGATACGCAGTATTTT.

The gene calls are TRBV28 and TRBJ2-2; the D call may be TRBD1 or TRBD2 (5 bases each). Trimming took 3 bases from V and 0 from J, leaving 8 bases between them. Germline values: CDR1 MDHEN, CDR2 SYDVKM. CDR3 size: 15 residues. Here the CDR3 DNA reads TGTGCCAGCAGTTTGGGACGGCCGAACACCGGGGAGCTGTTTTTT. It yields the protein CASSLGRPNTGELFF.

Turning to this clone: Other nucleotide sequences in the sample specify the same CDR3. The chain joins TRBV28 to TRBJ2-7, with 10 bases aligning to TRBD1. Losses at the gene ends were 6 bases for V and 2 bases for J; bases not matched to a gene: 4. The germline gives CDR1 MDHEN, CDR2 SYDVKM. The CDR3 runs 14 residues. DNA of the CDR3: TGTGCCAGCAGCCCGGGACAGGGGACCTACGAGCAGTACTTC. Translated, it gives CASSPGQGTYEQYF.

CDR3 bases: TGTGCCAGCAGTGGGACTAGCCAGTACGAGCAGTACTTC. Residues: CASSGTSQYEQYF. The rearrangement links TRBV2 to TRBJ2-7, with TRBD2 matching 8 bases. The J segment lost 4 bases and the V segment lost 4 bases, leaving 3 bases of the junction unmatched. This CDR3 is built from 13 residues. Per germline, CDR1 SNHLY and CDR2 FYNNEI.

With respect to this clone: Within the sample, other DNA sequences also encode this same CDR3. The genes are TRBV29-1 and TRBJ2-7, with D tentatively TRBD1 or TRBD2 (7 bases each). CDR1 and CDR2 from the germline V gene are SQVTM and ANQGSEA. The CDR3 has 13 amino acids. Trimming pared 6 bases from V and 1 base from J, leaving 13 bases between. The CDR3 bases are TGCAGCGTCGGGAGGACAGGATCCTACGAGCAGTACTTC. Protein product: CSVGRTGSYEQYF.

The chain joins TRBV6-5 to TRBJ2-2; D gene ambiguous. V was shortened by 6 bases and J by 6 bases, with 11 bases between the two germline ends. The CDR3 is 13 amino acids. Per germline, CDR1 MNHEY and CDR2 SVGAGI. CDR3 sequence reads: CASSNPGAGELFF. CDR3 DNA sequence: TGTGCCAGCAGCAACCCTGGCGCCGGGGAGCTGTTTTTT.

The chain employs TRBV5-1 and TRBJ2-3, with D uncertain. Germline lookup yields CDR1 SGHRS and CDR2 YFSETQ. This CDR3 spans 15 amino acids. The ends were cut back, 0 bases at V and 2 bases at J, with 10 bases in the middle. CDR3 bases: TGCGCCAGCAGCTTGGGGGTGATAGTCACAGATACGCAGTATTTT. Residues: CASSLGVIVTDTQYF.

This clone has only one observation. The chain employs TRBV29-1 and TRBJ2-3; 8 bases are a match to TRBD1. The CDR3 is made up of 16 amino acids. V was pared by 3 bases and J by 3 bases, with 11 bases of the junction left unmatched. Looked up from germline, CDR1 is SQVTM and CDR2 is ANQGSEA. CDR3 sequence reads: CSVEGSQGARTDTQYF. As DNA, the CDR3 is TGCAGCGTTGAGGGATCGCAGGGGGCGAGGACAGATACGCAGTATTTT.

J is TRBJ1-4 and V is TRBV28; unclear D gene. Looked up from germline, CDR1 is MDHEN and CDR2 is SYDVKM. This CDR3 has 13 residues. V was trimmed by 4 bases and J by 2 bases, leaving 5 bases between them. The CDR3 DNA is TGTGCCAGCAGTTATTCGACTAATGAAAAACTGTTTTTT. Protein: CASSYSTNEKLFF.

The CDR3 coding sequence is TGTGCCAGTAGTATAACGGACGCCTACGAGCAGTACTTC. This sequence encodes CASSITDAYEQYF. The rearrangement joins TRBV19 to TRBJ2-7; no clear D gene. The V gene lost 2 bases and the J gene lost 2 bases, with 7 bases spanning the gap. There are 13 residues in the CDR3. Germline CDR1 reads LNHDA; CDR2 reads SQIVND (reference sequence).

This chain joins TRBV29-1 and TRBJ2-6; D is perhaps TRBD1 (6 bases). V was shortened by 7 bases and J by 5 bases, with 27 bases between the two germline ends. Germline-derived CDR1 and CDR2 are SQVTM and ANQGSEA. There are 18 residues in the CDR3. CDR3 in DNA: TGCAGCGCCAAGGACAGCTACTTGGAGCGTTGGAGGGCCAACGTCCTGACTTTC. As protein: CSAKDSYLERWRANVLTF.

This sequence joins TRBV5-1 and TRBJ1-2; 7 nucleotides agree with TRBD1. With V trimmed by 4 bases and J by 8 bases, 5 bases remained unmatched. This CDR3 has 12 residues. Per the germline V gene, CDR1 is SGHRS and CDR2 is YFSETQ. CDR3 region: CASSPGTAGYTF. The CDR3 DNA sequence: TGCGCCAGCAGCCCGGGGACAGCCGGCTACACCTTC.

This chain links TRBV5-5 with TRBJ1-2; D unresolved. The CDR3 is 14 amino acids. Germline V gene lookup returns CDR1 SGHKS and CDR2 YYEKEE (reference sequence). The V end was cut by 5 bases, the J end by 1 base, with 12 bases between. CDR3 protein: CASSLLWDNYGYTF. The CDR3 DNA follows: TGTGCCAGCAGTCTGCTCTGGGATAACTATGGCTACACCTTC.

This clone was observed once. The J gene is TRBJ2-1, the V gene TRBV7-3, with D perhaps TRBD1 (5 bases). Germline loops: CDR1 SGHTA, CDR2 FQGTGA. The ends were cut back, 6 bases at V and 7 bases at J, with 13 bases in the middle. The CDR3 totals 13 residues. CDR3: CASRLQPGNEQFF. The CDR3, as DNA: TGTGCCAGCAGACTGCAACCAGGGAATGAGCAGTTCTTC.

The CDR3 loop is CASSLELTGKEKLFF. In DNA form, the CDR3 reads TGCGCCAGCAGCTTGGAGTTGACAGGGAAGGAAAAACTGTTTTTT. This chain uses TRBV5-1 with TRBJ1-4; 7 bases are shared with TRBD1. Germline V CDR1 and CDR2: SGHRS, YFSETQ. The CDR3 runs 15 residues. Germline trimming cut 0 bases from V and 8 bases from J; bases unmatched to any gene: 7.

V and J are TRBV5-1 and TRBJ1-2; D is perhaps TRBD1 (5 bases). The germline CDR1 and CDR2 sequences are SGHRS and YFSETQ. V gave up 0 bases and J gave up 4 bases, with 10 bases separating them. This CDR3 is built from 14 residues. This CDR3 is CASSLDGGLYGYTF. In DNA, the CDR3 is TGCGCCAGCAGCTTGGACGGGGGACTCTATGGCTACACCTTC.